This record looks at one TCR beta chain sequence and its context. Its antigen is still unknown. TCRdb analysed the reads with MiXCR anew, one entry per CDR3 protein. Of 40,000 to 60,000 distinct CDR3 sequences listed, roughly 22% are singletons. These data come from a study of T cell repertoires in cytomegalovirus infection. About the study: CMV epitopes in the study were HLA-C-restricted (recently identified) and HLA-B-restricted (well studied). Both CMV infection and a matching HLA type were indicated by public TCR beta signatures.

V was pared by 2 bases and J by 8 bases, with 11 bases of the junction left unmatched. Germline CDR1 is MNHEY and CDR2 is SVGEGT. This CDR3 region has 17 residues. Study-level points and caveats: Within the response measured ex vivo, HLA-C-restricted CMV-specific TCR beta clonotypes were dominant. Cumulative frequency of public TCR beta families picked out carriers of CMV plus the relevant HLA.

The TCR was taken from a human donor in good health (CMV status not recorded). Some clones in this sample may be carry-over from other donors' samples. J is TRBJ2-1 and V is TRBV6-2 or TRBV6-3; 11 bases match TRBD2. The source was CD8+ T cells from cultured PBMCs, collected from culture after CMV antigen stimulation. The CDR3 loop is CASSYRVAGGPGDEQFF. Here the CDR3 DNA reads TGTGCCAGCAGTTACCGGGTAGCGGGGGGGCCGGGGGATGAGCAGTTCTTC.